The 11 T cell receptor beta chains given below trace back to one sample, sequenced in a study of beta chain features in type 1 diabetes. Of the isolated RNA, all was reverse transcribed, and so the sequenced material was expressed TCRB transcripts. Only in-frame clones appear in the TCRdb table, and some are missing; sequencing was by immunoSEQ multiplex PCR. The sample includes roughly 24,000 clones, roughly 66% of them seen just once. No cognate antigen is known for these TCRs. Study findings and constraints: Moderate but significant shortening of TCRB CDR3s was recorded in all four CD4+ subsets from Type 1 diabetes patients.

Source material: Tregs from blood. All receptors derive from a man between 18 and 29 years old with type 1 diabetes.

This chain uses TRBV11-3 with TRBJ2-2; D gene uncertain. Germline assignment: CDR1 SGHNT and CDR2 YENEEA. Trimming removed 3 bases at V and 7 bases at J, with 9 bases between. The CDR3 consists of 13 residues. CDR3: CASSFSEDGELFF. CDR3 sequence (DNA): TGTGCCAGCAGCTTCAGTGAGGACGGGGAGCTGTTTTTT.

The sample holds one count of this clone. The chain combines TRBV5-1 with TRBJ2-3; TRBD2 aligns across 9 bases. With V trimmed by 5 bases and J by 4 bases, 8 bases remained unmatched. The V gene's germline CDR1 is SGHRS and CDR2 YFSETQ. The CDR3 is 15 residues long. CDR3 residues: CASRSWREGSDTQYF. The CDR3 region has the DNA TGCGCCAGCAGGAGTTGGCGGGAGGGGTCAGATACGCAGTATTTT.

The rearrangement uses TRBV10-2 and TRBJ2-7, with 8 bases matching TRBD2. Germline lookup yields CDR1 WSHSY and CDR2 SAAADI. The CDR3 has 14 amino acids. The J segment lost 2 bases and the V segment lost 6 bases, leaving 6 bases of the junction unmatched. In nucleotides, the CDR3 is TGCGCCAGCAGGCTAACTAGCGGCCCCTACGAGCAGTACTTC. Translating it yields CASRLTSGPYEQYF.

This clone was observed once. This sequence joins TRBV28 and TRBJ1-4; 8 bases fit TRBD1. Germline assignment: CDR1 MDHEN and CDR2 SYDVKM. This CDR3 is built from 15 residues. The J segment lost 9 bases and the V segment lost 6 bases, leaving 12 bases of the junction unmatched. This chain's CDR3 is CASSRDRRAVQKLFF. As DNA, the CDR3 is TGTGCCAGCAGCCGGGACAGGAGGGCCGTTCAAAAACTGTTTTTT.

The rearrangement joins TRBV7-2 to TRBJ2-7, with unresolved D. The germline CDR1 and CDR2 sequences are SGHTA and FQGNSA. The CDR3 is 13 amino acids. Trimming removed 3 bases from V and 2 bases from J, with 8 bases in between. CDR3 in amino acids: CASSLSGPYEQYF. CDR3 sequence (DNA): TGTGCCAGCAGCTTGTCAGGTCCCTACGAGCAGTACTTC.

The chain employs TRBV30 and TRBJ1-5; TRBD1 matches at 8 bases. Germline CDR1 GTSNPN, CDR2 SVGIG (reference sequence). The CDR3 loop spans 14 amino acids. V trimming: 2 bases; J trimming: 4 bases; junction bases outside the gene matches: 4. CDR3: CAWSTDRGNQPQHF. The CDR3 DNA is TGTGCCTGGAGTACAGACAGGGGTAATCAGCCCCAGCATTTT.

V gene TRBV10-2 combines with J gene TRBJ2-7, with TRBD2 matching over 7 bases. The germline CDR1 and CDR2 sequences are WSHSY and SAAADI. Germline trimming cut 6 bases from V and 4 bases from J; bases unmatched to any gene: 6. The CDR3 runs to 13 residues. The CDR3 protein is CASRASGEYEQYF. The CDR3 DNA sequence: TGCGCCAGCAGGGCCAGCGGGGAATACGAGCAGTACTTC.

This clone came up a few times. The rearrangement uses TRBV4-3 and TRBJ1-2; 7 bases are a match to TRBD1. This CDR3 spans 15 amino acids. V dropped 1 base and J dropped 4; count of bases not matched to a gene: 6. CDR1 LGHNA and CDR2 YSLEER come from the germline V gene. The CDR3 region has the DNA TGCGCCAGCAGCCAAGCCAGGGGGGCCCTCTATGGCTACACCTTC. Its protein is CASSQARGALYGYTF.

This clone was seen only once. Written as DNA, the CDR3 is TGTGCCAGCAGCTTAAACGGGGGGCTCGAAAAACTGTTTTTT. Protein product: CASSLNGGLEKLFF. The chain uses TRBV7-2 and TRBJ1-4; D perhaps matches TRBD1 (6 bases). Per the germline V gene, CDR1 is SGHTA and CDR2 is FQGNSA. Trimming stripped 2 bases from V and 8 bases from J, with 12 bases between. The CDR3 spans 14 residues. The full variable domain, its missing parts supplied by reference TRBV7-2 and TRBJ1-4, is GAGVSQSPSNKVTEKGKDVELRCDPISGHTALYWYRQSLGQGLEFLIYFQGNSAPDKSGLPSDRFSAERTGGSVSTLTIQRTQQEDSAVYLCASSLNGGLEKLFFGSGTQLSVL.

CDR3 bases: TGTGCCAGCAGCTTAAGACCTAGCGGAATCGGGGACACCGGGGAGCTGTTTTTT. Its protein product is CASSLRPSGIGDTGELFF. The gene calls are TRBV7-9 and TRBJ2-2; 7 bases align to TRBD2. The germline V gene has CDR1 SEHNR and CDR2 FQNEAQ (reference sequence). The V gene end was trimmed by 2 bases and the J gene end by 3 bases; junction bases not matched to a gene: 12. The CDR3 runs 18 residues.

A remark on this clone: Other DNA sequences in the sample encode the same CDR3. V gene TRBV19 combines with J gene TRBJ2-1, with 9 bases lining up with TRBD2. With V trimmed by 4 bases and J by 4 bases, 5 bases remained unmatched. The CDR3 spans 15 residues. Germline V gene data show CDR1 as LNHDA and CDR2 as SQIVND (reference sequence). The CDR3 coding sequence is TGTGCCAGTAGTAGGGTGAGCGGGGGGTACAATGAGCAGTTCTTC. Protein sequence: CASSRVSGGYNEQFF.